Each of the 3 T cell receptor beta chains below was sequenced from the same sample in a study of blood T cell repertoires in COVID-19. Libraries were prepared by immunoSEQ multiplex PCR; TCRdb keeps only in-frame clonotypes and omits some of them. Of hundreds of thousands of clones in the sample, approximately 90% were seen once. Sequencing used PBMCs or T cells enriched from blood (not recorded which). These receptors originate from a man aged 25-40 years who had recovered from COVID-19.

This rearrangement joins TRBV29-1 to TRBJ2-7; D is perhaps TRBD2 (6 bases). Trimming took 4 bases from V and 0 from J, leaving 10 bases between them. Germline V gives CDR1 SQVTM, CDR2 ANQGSEA. The CDR3 covers 13 residues. The CDR3 reads CSVGISGSYEQYF. The CDR3 DNA reads as TGCAGCGTTGGCATTAGCGGCTCCTACGAGCAGTACTTC.

The chain is built from TRBV28 and TRBJ1-4; D uncertain. Germline V gene data show CDR1 as MDHEN and CDR2 as SYDVKM. Trimming removed 5 bases at V and 0 bases at J, with 7 bases between. The CDR3 runs 14 residues. The CDR3 loop is CASSLPATNEKLFF. The CDR3 DNA sequence: TGTGCCAGCAGTCTCCCCGCAACTAATGAAAAACTGTTTTTT. The variable domain in full, with the rest retrieved from reference TRBV28 and TRBJ1-4, is DVKVTQSSRYLVKRTGEKVFLECVQDMDHENMFWYRQDPGLGLRLIYFSYDVKMKEKGDIPEGYSVSREKKERFSLILESASTNQTSMYLCASSLPATNEKLFFGSGTQLSVL.

The chain employs TRBV28 and TRBJ1-1; D uncertain. V was pared by 0 bases and J by 0 bases, with 20 bases between. CDR1 and CDR2 from the germline V gene are MDHEN and SYDVKM. The CDR3 has 19 residues. CDR3 nucleotide sequence: TGTGCCAGCAGTTTATGGACTCCCCGCGGCCGCCTTATGAACACTGAAGCTTTCTTT. Its translation is CASSLWTPRGRLMNTEAFF.